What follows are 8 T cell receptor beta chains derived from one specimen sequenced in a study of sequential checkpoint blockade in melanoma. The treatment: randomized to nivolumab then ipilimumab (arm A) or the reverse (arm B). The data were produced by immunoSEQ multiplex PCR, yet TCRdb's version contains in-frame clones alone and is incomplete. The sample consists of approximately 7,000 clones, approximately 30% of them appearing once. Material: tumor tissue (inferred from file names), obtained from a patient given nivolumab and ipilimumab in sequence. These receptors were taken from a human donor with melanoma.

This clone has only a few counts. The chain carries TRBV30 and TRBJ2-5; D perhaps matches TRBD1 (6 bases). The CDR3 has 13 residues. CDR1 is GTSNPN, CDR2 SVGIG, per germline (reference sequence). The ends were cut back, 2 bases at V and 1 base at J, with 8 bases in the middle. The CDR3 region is CAWSTGTQETQYF. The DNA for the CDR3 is TGTGCCTGGAGTACAGGGACCCAAGAGACCCAGTACTTC.

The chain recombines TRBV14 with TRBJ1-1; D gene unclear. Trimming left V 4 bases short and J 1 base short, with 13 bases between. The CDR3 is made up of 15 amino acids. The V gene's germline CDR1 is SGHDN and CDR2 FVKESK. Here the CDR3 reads CASSPPGSTNTEAFF. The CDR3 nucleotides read TGTGCCAGCAGCCCCCCGGGGAGTACGAACACTGAAGCTTTCTTT.

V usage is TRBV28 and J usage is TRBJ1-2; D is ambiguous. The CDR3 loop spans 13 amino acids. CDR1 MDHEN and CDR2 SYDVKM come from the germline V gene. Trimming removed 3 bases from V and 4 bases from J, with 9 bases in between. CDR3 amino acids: CASSFNGVYGYTF. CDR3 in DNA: TGTGCCAGCAGTTTTAATGGTGTCTATGGCTACACCTTC.

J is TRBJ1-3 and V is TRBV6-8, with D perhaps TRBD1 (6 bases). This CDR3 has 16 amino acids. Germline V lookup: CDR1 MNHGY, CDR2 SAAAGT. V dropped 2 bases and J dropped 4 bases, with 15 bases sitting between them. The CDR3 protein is CASSYANRVFGNTIYF. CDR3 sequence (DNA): TGTGCCAGCAGTTACGCGAACAGGGTATTCGGAAACACCATATATTTT.

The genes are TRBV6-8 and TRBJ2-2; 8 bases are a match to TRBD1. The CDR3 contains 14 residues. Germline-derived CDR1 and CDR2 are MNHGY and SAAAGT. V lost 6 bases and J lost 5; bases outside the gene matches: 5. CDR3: CASRQGEETGELFF. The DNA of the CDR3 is TGTGCCAGCAGACAGGGGGAGGAGACCGGGGAGCTGTTTTTT.

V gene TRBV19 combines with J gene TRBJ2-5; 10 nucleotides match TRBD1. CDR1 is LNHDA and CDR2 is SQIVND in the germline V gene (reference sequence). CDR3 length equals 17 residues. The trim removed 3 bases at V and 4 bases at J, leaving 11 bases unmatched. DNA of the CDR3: TGTGCCAGTAGTATTAAAACCGGGACAGGGGCAGGAGAGACCCAGTACTTC. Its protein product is CASSIKTGTGAGETQYF.

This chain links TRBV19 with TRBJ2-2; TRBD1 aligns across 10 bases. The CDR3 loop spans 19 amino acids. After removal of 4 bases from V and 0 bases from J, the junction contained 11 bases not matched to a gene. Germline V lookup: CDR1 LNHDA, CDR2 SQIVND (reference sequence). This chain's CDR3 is CASSNRDRGLTANTGELFF. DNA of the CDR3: TGTGCCAGTAGTAACCGGGACAGGGGATTAACGGCGAACACCGGGGAGCTGTTTTTT.

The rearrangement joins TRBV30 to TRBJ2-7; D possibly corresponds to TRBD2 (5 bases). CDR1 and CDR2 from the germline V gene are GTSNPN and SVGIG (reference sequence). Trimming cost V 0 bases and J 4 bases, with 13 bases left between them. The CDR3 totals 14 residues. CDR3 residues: CAWSVGGSGYEQYF. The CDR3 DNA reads TGTGCCTGGAGTGTAGGTGGGAGCGGTTACGAGCAGTACTTC.